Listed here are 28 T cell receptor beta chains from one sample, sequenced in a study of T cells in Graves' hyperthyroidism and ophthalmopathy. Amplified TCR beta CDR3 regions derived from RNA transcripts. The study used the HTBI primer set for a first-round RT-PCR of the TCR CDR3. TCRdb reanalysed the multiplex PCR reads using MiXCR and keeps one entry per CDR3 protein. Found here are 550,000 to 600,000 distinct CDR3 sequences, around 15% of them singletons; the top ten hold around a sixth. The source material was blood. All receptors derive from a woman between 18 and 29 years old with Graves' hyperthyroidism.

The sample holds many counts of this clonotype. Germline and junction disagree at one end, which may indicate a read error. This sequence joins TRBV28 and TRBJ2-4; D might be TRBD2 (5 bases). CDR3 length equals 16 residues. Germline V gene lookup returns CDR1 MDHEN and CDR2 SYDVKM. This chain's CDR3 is CASSLDLRVGKTIQYF. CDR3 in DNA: TGTGCCAGCAGTTTAGATCTGAGGGTGGGTAAAACCATTCAGTACTTC. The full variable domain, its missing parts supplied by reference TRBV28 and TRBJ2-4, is DVKVTQSSRYLVKRTGEKVFLECVQDMDHENMFWYRQDPGLGLRLIYFSYDVKMKEKGDIPEGYSVSREKKERFSLILESASTNQTSMYLCASSLDLRVGKTIQYFGAGTRLSVL.

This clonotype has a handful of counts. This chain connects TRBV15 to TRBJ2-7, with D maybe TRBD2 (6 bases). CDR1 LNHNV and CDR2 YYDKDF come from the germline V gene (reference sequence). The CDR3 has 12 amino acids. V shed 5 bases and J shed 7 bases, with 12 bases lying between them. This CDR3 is CATSGVGREQYF. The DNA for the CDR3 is TGTGCCACCAGCGGGGTAGGGAGGGAGCAGTACTTC.

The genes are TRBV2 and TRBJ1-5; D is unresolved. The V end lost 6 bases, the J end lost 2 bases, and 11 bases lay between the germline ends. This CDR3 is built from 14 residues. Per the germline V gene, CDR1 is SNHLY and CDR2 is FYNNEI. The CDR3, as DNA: TGTGCCAGCAGGCGGACTTCGGGCAATCAGCCCCAGCATTTT. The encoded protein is CASRRTSGNQPQHF.

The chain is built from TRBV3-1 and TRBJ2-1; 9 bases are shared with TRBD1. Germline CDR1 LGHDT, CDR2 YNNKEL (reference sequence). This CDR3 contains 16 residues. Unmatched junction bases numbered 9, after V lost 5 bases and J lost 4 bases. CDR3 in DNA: TGTGCCAGCAGCTTTCTAGGACAGGGGTCGTACAATGAGCAGTTCTTC. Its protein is CASSFLGQGSYNEQFF.

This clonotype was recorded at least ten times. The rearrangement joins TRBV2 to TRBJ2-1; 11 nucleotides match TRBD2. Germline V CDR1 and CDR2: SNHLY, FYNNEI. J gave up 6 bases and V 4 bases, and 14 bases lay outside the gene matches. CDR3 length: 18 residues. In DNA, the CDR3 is TGTGCCAGCAGTGGATTTCCCACTAGCGGGAGTTCGGTCAATGAGCAGTTCTTC. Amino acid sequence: CASSGFPTSGSSVNEQFF.

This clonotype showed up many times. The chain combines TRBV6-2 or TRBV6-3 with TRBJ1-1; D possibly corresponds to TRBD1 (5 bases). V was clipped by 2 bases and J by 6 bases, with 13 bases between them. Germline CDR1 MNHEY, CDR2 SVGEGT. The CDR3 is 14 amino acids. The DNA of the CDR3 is TGTGCCAGCAGTTACCCGCAGGGTGGGCCTGAAGCTTTCTTT. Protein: CASSYPQGGPEAFF.

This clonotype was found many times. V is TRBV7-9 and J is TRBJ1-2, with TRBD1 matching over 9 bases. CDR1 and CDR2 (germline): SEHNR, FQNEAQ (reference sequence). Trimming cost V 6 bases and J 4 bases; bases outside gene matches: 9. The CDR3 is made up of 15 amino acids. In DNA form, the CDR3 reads TGTGCCAGCAGTCGACAGGGGACAGGGATCTATGGCTACACCTTC. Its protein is CASSRQGTGIYGYTF. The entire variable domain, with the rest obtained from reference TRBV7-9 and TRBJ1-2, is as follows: DTGVSQNPRHKITKRGQNVTFRCDPISEHNRLYWYRQTLGQGPEFLTYFQNEAQLEKSRLLSDRFSAERPKGSFSTLEIQRTEQGDSAMYLCASSRQGTGIYGYTFGSGTRLTVV.

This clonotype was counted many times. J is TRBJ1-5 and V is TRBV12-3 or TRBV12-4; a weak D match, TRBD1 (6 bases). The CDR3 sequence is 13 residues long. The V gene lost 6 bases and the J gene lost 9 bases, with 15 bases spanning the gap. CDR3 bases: TGTGCCAGCAGCCAGAACGGACAGTTGCCCCAGCATTTT. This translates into CASSQNGQLPQHF.

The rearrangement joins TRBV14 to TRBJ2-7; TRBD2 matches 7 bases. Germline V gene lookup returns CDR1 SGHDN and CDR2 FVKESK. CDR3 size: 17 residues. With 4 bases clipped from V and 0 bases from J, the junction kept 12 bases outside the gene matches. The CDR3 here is CASSRLGGSLGSYEQYF. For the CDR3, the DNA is TGTGCCAGCAGCCGCCTCGGGGGGTCACTGGGCTCCTACGAGCAGTACTTC.

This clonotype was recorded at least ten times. The CDR3 DNA reads TGTGCCAGCAGTCCTGAGAGTAGGGCCCAGCCCCAGCATTTT. Its translation: CASSPESRAQPQHF. This chain joins TRBV12-3 or TRBV12-4 and TRBJ1-5; no firm D call. The V end was cut by 5 bases, the J end by 7 bases, with 15 bases between. There are 14 residues in the CDR3.

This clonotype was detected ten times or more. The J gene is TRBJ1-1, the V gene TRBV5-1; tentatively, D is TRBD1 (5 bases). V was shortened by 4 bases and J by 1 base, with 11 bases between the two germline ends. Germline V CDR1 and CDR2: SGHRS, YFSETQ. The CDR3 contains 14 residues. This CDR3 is CASSGGTGNTEAFF. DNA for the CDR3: TGCGCCAGCAGCGGCGGGACGGGGAACACTGAAGCTTTCTTT.

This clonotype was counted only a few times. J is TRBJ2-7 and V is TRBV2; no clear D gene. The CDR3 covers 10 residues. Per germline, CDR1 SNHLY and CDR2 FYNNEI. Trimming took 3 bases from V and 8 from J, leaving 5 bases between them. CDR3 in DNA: TGTGCCAGCAGTGAGACGCAGCAGTACTTC. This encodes CASSETQQYF. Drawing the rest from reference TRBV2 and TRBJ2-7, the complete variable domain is EPEVTQTPSHQVTQMGQEVILRCVPISNHLYFYWYRQILGQKVEFLVSFYNNEISEKSEIFDDQFSVERPDGSNFTLKIRSTKLEDSAMYFCASSETQQYFGPGTRLTVT.

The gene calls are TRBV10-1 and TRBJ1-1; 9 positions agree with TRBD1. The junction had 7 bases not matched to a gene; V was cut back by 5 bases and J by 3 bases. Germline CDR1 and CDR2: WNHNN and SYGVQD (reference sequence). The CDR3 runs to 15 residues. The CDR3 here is CASSPGTGRYTEAFF. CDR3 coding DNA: TGCGCCAGCAGTCCGGGGACAGGGAGGTACACTGAAGCTTTCTTT.

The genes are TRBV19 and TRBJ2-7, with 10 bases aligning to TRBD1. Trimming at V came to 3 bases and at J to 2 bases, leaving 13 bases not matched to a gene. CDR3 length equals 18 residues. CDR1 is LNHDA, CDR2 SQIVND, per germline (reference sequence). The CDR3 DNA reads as TGTGCCAGTAGTATCGAACTCCCGGGACAGGGGACCCCCTACGAGCAGTACTTC. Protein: CASSIELPGQGTPYEQYF.

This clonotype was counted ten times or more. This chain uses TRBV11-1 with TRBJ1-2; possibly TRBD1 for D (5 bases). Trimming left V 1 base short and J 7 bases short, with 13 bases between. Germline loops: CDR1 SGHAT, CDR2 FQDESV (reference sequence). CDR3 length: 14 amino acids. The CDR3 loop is CASSLVARASGYTF. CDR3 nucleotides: TGTGCCAGCAGCTTAGTCGCCAGGGCGTCTGGCTACACCTTC.

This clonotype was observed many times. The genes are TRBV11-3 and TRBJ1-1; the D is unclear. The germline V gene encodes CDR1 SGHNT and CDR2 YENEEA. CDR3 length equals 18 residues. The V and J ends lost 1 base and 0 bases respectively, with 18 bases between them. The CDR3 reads CASSLGARLELLNTEAFF. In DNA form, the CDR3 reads TGTGCCAGCAGCTTAGGGGCAAGGTTGGAACTTTTGAACACTGAAGCTTTCTTT.

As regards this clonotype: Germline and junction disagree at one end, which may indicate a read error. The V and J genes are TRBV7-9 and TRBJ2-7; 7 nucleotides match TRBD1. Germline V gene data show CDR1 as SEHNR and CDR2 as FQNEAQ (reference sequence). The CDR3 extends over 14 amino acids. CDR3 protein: CASSPGTAFYEQHF. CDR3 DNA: TGCGCCAGCAGCCCCGGGACAGCTTTCTACGAGCAGCACTTC. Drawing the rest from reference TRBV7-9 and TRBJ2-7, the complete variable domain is DTGVSQNPRHKITKRGQNVTFRCDPISEHNRLYWYRQTLGQGPEFLTYFQNEAQLEKSRLLSDRFSAERPKGSFSTLEIQRTEQGDSAMYLCASSPGTAFYEQHFGPGTRLTVT.

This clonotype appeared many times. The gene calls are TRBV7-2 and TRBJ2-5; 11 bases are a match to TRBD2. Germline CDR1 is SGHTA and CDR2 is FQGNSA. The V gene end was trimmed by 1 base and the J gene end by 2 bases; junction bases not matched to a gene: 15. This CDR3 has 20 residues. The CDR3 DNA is TGTGCCAGCAGCTTAGGCCCACAAGGCCGACTAGCGGGATTTCAAGAGACCCAGTACTTC. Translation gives CASSLGPQGRLAGFQETQYF.

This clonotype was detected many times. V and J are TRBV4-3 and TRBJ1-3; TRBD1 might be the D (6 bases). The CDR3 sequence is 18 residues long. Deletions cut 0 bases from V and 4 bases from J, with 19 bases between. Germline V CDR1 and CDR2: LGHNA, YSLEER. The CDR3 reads CASSQERRGARKGNTIYF. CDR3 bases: TGCGCCAGCAGCCAAGAAAGGAGGGGGGCGCGAAAAGGAAACACCATATATTTT.

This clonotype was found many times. CDR3 residues: CASSYQGPGANVLTF. CDR3 in DNA: TGTGCCAGCAGTTACCAGGGACCCGGGGCCAACGTCCTGACTTTC. The chain carries TRBV12-3 or TRBV12-4 and TRBJ2-6, with D perhaps TRBD1 or TRBD2 (5 bases each). The length of the CDR3 is 15 residues. Trimming stripped 4 bases from V and 4 bases from J, with 11 bases between.

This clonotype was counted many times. Here the CDR3 DNA reads TGTGCCAGCAGCCGGACTAGCGGACTAGGGGAAGAGACCCAGTACTTC. This encodes CASSRTSGLGEETQYF. This rearrangement joins TRBV3-1 to TRBJ2-5; 10 bases are shared with TRBD2. The CDR3 extends over 16 amino acids. Unmatched junction bases numbered 8, after V lost 4 bases and J lost 3 bases. CDR1 LGHDT and CDR2 YNNKEL come from the germline V gene (reference sequence).

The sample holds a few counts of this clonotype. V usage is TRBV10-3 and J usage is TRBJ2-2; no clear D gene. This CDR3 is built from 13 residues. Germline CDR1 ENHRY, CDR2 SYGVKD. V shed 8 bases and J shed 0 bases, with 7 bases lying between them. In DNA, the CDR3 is TGTGCCATCTCCGCGACGAACACCGGGGAGCTGTTTTTT. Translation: CAISATNTGELFF.

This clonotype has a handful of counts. The CDR3 coding sequence is TGCAGTGCTAGTTGGACGGCCCAAGGCACCCAGTACTTC. Translated, it gives CSASWTAQGTQYF. The chain joins TRBV20-1 to TRBJ2-5; unclear D gene. The ends were cut back, 3 bases at V and 8 bases at J, with 16 bases in the middle. Germline V gene lookup returns CDR1 DFQATT and CDR2 SNEGSKA (reference sequence). The CDR3 consists of 13 residues.

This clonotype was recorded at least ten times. The CDR3 reads CASSVGTSVYEQYF. CDR3 nucleotide sequence: TGCGCCAGCAGCGTCGGGACTAGCGTATACGAGCAGTACTTC. The gene calls are TRBV4-1 and TRBJ2-7; 10 bases agree with TRBD2. V lost 5 bases to trimming and J lost 4 bases; unmatched junction nucleotides: 5. This CDR3 spans 14 amino acids. Germline V gene lookup returns CDR1 MGHRA and CDR2 YSYEKL.

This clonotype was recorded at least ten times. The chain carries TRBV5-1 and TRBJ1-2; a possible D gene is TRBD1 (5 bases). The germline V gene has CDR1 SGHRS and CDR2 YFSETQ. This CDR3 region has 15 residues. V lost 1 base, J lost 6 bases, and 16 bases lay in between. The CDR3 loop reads CASSLSKGLEDGYTF. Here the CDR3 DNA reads TGCGCCAGCAGCTTGAGTAAGGGGCTTGAAGATGGCTACACCTTC.

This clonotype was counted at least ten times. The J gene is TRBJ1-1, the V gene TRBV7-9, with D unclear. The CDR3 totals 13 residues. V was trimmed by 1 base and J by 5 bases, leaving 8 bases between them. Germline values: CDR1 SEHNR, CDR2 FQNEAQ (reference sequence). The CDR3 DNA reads TGTGCCAGCAGCTTAGTCACGGGAACTGAAGCTTTCTTT. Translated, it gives CASSLVTGTEAFF.

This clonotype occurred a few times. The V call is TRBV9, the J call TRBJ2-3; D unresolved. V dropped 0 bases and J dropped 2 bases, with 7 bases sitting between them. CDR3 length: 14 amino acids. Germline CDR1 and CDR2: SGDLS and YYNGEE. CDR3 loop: CASSVEEYTDTQYF. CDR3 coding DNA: TGTGCCAGCAGCGTAGAGGAGTACACAGATACGCAGTATTTT.

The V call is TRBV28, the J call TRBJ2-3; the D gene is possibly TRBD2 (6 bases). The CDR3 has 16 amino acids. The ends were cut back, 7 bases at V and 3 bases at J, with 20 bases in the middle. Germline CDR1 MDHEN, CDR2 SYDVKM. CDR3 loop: CASTASAGRRTDTQYF. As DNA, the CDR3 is TGTGCCAGCACCGCCTCAGCGGGTAGGCGAACAGATACGCAGTATTTT.